This T cell receptor (beta chain) emerged from a study of T cells in Graves' hyperthyroidism and ophthalmopathy. V gave up 1 base and J gave up 15 bases, with 16 bases separating them. Germline assignment: CDR1 SGHTA and CDR2 FQGNSA. The CDR3 runs 13 residues. TCR beta CDR3 regions were amplified from RNA. First-round RT-PCR with HTBI primers amplified the TCR CDR3 region. TCRdb passed the multiplex PCR reads through MiXCR, listing each CDR3 protein once. The data show about 400,000 distinct CDR3 sequences, roughly 15% seen once. The table lists this clonotype with many counts. Patients were excluded because of uncontrolled infection, other autoimmune disease, pregnancy or lactation. Orbital computed tomography, thyroid ultrasound, serum thyroxine and TRAb, and clinical symptoms together informed the diagnoses.

The sequenced sample was blood. The sequence derives from a woman between 18 and 29 years old with Graves' hyperthyroidism. The chain has TRBV7-2 and TRBJ2-1; D unclear. The DNA for the CDR3 is TGTGCCAGCAGCTTAGGGGTCACGACTGTTCTGTTCTTC. Translated, it gives CASSLGVTTVLFF.